This T cell receptor (beta chain) was documented in a study of preoperative IRX-2 immunotherapy in early breast cancer. The treatment was: preoperative locoregional IRX-2 cytokine immunotherapy. Samples came from a phase Ib trial of preoperative locoregional IRX-2 cytokine immunotherapy. Assay: immunoSEQ multiplex PCR; the TCRdb copy retains only in-frame clones and omits some. This sample has under 40,000 clones; roughly 90% occur once, and the top ten carry 1.6%. This TCR was sampled from a human donor with breast cancer. This specimen was tumor tissue, taken after IRX-2 immunotherapy.

CDR3 DNA sequence: TGTGCCAGCACCCTAAATCCCTCGAACACTGAAGCTTTCTTT. It specifies CASTLNPSNTEAFF. V and J are TRBV11-3 and TRBJ1-1; no clear D gene. Germline lookup yields CDR1 SGHNT and CDR2 YENEEA. The length of the CDR3 is 14 residues. Trimming removed 7 bases from V and 1 base from J, with 13 bases in between.